This note documents a single T cell receptor beta chain sequence. CDR3 length equals 12 residues. Germline lookup yields CDR1 LGHNA and CDR2 YNFKEQ. Germline trimming cut 4 bases from V and 8 bases from J; bases unmatched to any gene: 1. The data stem from a study of PD-1 blockade in classical Hodgkin lymphoma. Every patient had relapsed following autologous stem cell transplantation, and cohorts differed in brentuximab vedotin exposure. Magnetic negative selection was used to purify CD4+ T cells from thawed PBMCs. Clones were read by immunoSEQ multiplex PCR, and TCRdb kept only the in-frame ones, dropping some. Among 7,000 to 8,000 clones listed, roughly three quarters were seen once.

The chain links TRBV4-2 to TRBJ1-2, with 10 bases identical to TRBD1. The sequencing used CD4+ T cells from blood, collected at baseline. This receptor was taken from a human donor with classical Hodgkin lymphoma. CDR3 protein: CASSPDRGGYTF. The DNA of the CDR3 is TGTGCCAGCAGCCCGGACAGGGGGGGCTACACCTTC.